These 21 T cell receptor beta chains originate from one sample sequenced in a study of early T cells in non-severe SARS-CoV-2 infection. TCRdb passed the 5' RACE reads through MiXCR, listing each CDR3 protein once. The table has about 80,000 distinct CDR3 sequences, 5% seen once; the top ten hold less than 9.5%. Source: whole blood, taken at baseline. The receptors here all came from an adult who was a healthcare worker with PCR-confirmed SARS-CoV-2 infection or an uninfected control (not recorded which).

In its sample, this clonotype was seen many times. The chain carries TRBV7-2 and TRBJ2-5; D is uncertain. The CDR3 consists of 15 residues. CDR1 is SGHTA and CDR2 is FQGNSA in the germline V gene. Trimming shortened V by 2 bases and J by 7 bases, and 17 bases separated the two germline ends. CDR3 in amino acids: CASSLIALQPGTQYF. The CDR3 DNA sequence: TGTGCCAGCAGCTTAATTGCCCTACAGCCGGGGACCCAGTACTTC.

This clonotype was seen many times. CDR3 sequence: CSANSGTSAQETQYF. Written as DNA, the CDR3 is TGCAGTGCTAATTCGGGGACTAGCGCTCAAGAGACCCAGTACTTC. V gene TRBV20-1 combines with J gene TRBJ2-5, with 10 nucleotides matching TRBD2. The trim removed 4 bases at V and 2 bases at J, leaving 7 bases unmatched. This CDR3 region has 15 residues. Germline CDR1 reads DFQATT; CDR2 reads SNEGSKA (reference sequence).

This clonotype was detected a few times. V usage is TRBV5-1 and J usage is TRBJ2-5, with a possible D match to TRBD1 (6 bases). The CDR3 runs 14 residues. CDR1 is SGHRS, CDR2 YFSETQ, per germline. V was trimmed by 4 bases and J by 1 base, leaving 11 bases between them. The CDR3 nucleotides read TGCGCCAGCAGCAAACGGGACACCCAAGAGACCCAGTACTTC. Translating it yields CASSKRDTQETQYF.

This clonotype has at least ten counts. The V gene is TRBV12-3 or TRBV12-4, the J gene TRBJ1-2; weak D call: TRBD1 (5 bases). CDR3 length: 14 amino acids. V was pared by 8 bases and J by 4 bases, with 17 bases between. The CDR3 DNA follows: TGTGCCAGCGCTCTTCGGGGGTACGGCTATGGCTACACCTTC. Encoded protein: CASALRGYGYGYTF.

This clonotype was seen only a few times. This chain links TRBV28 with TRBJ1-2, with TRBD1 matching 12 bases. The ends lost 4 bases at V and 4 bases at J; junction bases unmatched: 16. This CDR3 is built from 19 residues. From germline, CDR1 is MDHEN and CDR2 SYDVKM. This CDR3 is CASSWDRGPRVSRSYGYTF. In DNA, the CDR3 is TGTGCCAGCAGTTGGGACAGGGGGCCCCGCGTGAGTCGATCCTATGGCTACACCTTC.

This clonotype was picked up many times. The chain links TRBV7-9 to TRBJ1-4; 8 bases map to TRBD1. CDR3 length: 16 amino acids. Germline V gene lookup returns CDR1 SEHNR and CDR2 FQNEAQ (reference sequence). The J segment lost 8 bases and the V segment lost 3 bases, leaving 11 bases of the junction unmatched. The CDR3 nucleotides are TGTGCCAGCAGCTTCCCCCGGACAGGGTTAGGCGAAAAACTGTTTTTT. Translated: CASSFPRTGLGEKLFF.

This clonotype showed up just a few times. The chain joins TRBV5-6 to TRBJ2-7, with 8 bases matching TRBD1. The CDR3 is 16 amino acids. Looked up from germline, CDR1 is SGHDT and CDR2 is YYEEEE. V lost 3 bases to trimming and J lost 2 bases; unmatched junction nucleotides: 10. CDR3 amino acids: CASSSLGTGPTYEQYF. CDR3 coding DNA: TGTGCCAGCAGCTCCCTAGGGACAGGCCCTACCTACGAGCAGTACTTC.

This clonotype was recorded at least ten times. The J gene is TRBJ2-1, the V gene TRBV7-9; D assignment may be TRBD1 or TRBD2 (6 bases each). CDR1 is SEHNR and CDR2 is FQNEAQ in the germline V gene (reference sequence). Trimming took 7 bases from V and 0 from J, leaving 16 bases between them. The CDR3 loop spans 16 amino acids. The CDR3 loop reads CASTPEGGSSYNEQFF. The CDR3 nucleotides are TGTGCCAGCACCCCGGAGGGGGGCAGCTCCTACAATGAGCAGTTCTTC.

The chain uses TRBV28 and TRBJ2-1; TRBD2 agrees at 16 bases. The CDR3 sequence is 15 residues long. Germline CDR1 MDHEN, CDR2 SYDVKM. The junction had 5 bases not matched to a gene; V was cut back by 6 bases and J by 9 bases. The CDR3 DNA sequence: TGTGCCAGCAGGGGTGGGACTAGCGGGAGGGTTGAGCAGTTCTTC. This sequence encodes CASRGGTSGRVEQFF.

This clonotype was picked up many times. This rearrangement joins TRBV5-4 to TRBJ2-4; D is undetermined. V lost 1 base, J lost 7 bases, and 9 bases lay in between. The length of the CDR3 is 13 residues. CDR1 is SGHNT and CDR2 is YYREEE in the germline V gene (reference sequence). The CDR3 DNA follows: TGTGCCAGCAGCTTGTGGTCAACGAACATTCAGTACTTC. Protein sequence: CASSLWSTNIQYF.

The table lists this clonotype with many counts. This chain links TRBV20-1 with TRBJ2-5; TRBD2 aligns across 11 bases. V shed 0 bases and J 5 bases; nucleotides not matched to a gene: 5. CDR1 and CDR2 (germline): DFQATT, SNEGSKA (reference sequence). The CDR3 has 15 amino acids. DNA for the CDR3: TGCAGTGCTAGAGATATAGCGGGAGGGCCGGAGACCCAGTACTTC. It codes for CSARDIAGGPETQYF.

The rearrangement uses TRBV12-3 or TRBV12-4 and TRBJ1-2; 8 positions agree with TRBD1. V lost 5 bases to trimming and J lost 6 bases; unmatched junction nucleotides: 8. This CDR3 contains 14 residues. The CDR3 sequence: CASSPLDRVDGYTF. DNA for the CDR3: TGTGCCAGCAGTCCTCTGGACAGGGTGGATGGCTACACCTTC.

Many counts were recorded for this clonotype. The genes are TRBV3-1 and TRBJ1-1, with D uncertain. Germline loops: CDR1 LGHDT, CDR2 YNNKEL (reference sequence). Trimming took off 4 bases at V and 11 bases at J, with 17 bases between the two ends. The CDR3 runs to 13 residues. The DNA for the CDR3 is TGTGCCAGCAGCCGCGACCAAACGCGCGGCGCTTTCTTT. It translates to CASSRDQTRGAFF.

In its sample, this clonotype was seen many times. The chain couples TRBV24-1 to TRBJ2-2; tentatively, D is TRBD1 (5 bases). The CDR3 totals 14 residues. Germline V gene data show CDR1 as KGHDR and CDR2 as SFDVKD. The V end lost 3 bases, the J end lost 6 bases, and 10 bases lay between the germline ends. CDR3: CATSDLRDPGELFF. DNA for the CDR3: TGTGCCACCAGTGATCTCAGGGATCCCGGGGAGCTGTTTTTT.

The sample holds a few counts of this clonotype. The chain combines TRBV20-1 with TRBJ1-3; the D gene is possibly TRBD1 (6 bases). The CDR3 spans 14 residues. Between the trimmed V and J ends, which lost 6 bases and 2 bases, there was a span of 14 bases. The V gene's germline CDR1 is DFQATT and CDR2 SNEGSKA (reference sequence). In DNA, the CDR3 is TGCAGTGCCCTACCGGCAGGGGCTGGAAACACCATATATTTT. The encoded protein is CSALPAGAGNTIYF.

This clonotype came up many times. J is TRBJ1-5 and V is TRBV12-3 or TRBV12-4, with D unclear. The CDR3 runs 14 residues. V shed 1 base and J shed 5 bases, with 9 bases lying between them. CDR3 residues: CASSLDGGHQPQHF. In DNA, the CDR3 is TGTGCCAGCAGTTTAGACGGTGGCCATCAGCCCCAGCATTTT.

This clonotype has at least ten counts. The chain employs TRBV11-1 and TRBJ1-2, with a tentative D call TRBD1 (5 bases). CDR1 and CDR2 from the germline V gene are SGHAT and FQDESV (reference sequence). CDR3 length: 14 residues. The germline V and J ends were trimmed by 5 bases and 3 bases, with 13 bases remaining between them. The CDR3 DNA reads TGTGCCAGCAGCCCCAGGGACGGCTACTATGGCTACACCTTC. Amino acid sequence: CASSPRDGYYGYTF. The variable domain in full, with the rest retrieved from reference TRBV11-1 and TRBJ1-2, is EAEVAQSPRYKITEKSQAVAFWCDPISGHATLYWYRQILGQGPELLVQFQDESVVDDSQLPKDRFSAERLKGVDSTLKIQPAELGDSAMYLCASSPRDGYYGYTFGSGTRLTVV.

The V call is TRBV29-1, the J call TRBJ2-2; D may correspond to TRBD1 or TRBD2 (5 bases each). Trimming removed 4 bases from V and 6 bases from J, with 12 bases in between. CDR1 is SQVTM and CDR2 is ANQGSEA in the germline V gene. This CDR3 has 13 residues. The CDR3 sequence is CSVVEGSAGELFF. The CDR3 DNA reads TGCAGCGTTGTTGAGGGGTCCGCCGGGGAGCTGTTTTTT.

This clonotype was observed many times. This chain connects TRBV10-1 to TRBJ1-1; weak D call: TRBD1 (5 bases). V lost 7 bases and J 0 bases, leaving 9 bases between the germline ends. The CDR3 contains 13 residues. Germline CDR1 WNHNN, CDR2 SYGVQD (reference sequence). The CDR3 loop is CASTPTVNTEAFF. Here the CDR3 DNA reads TGCGCCAGCACCCCGACAGTGAACACTGAAGCTTTCTTT.

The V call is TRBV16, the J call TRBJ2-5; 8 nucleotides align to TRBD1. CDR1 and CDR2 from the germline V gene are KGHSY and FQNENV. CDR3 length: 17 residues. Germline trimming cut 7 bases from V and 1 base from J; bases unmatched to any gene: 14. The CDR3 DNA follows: TGTGCCAGCACCCGACCGGGGACAGGACAATCCCAAGAGACCCAGTACTTC. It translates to CASTRPGTGQSQETQYF.

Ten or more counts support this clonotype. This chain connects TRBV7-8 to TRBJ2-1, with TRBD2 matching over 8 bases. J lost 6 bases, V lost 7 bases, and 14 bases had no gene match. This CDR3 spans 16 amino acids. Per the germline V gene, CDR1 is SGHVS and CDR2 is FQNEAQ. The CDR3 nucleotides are TGTGCCAGCACCCCCGGGGGGGGAGCCTCATCCAATGAGCAGTTCTTC. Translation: CASTPGGGASSNEQFF.